The next 20 T cell receptor beta chains were all read from a single sample in a study of T cell changes during pregnancy in multiple sclerosis. Some clones are missing from TCRdb's copy, which holds only in-frame ones; the method was immunoSEQ multiplex PCR. In the table there are around 59,000 clones, approximately 93% of which are singletons. Here the sequenced sample was CD8+ T cells from peripheral blood mononuclear cells, taken in the second trimester of pregnancy. These receptors came from a female donor with multiple sclerosis, enrolled in a pregnancy study.

The chain is built from TRBV28 and TRBJ2-7; weak D call: TRBD1 (6 bases). The V gene lost 8 bases and the J gene lost 0 bases, with 14 bases spanning the gap. CDR3 size: 14 residues. Germline CDR1 reads MDHEN; CDR2 reads SYDVKM. Here the CDR3 reads CASSGTSRSYEQYF. In nucleotides, the CDR3 is TGTGCCAGCTCTGGGACATCCCGCTCCTACGAGCAGTACTTC.

V gene TRBV5-8 combines with J gene TRBJ2-7; the D gene is possibly TRBD2 (5 bases). CDR1 SGHTS and CDR2 YDEGEE come from the germline V gene. Trimming removed 4 bases from V and 3 bases from J, with 17 bases in between. CDR3 length: 15 residues. CDR3 bases: TGTGCCAGCAGCCCCGAGGGTTACGGCAACTACGAGCAGTACTTC. This gives the protein CASSPEGYGNYEQYF.

The gene calls are TRBV18 and TRBJ2-7; D is possibly TRBD2 (5 bases). V was trimmed by 4 bases and J by 5 bases, leaving 6 bases between them. CDR1 is KGHSH and CDR2 is LQKENI in the germline V gene. The CDR3 runs 11 residues. CDR3 bases: TGTGCCAGCTCACAACTAGACGAGCAGTACTTC. As protein: CASSQLDEQYF.

The rearrangement joins TRBV5-5 to TRBJ2-7; D may be TRBD2 (5 bases). The CDR3 is made up of 15 amino acids. Trimming cost V 0 bases and J 3 bases, with 13 bases left between them. Germline V gene data show CDR1 as SGHKS and CDR2 as YYEKEE (reference sequence). The CDR3 region is CASSLALDFLYEQYF. In nucleotides, the CDR3 is TGTGCCAGCAGCTTGGCTCTGGACTTCCTCTACGAGCAGTACTTC.

The chain has TRBV7-9 and TRBJ2-5; D gene ambiguous. CDR3 length equals 15 residues. V was clipped by 5 bases and J by 2 bases, with 15 bases between them. Per the germline V gene, CDR1 is SEHNR and CDR2 is FQNEAQ (reference sequence). This CDR3 is CASSPDVPRQETQYF. CDR3 bases: TGTGCCAGCAGCCCAGACGTGCCTAGACAAGAGACCCAGTACTTC.

V and J are TRBV18 and TRBJ1-5; TRBD1 agrees at 7 bases. Trimming took 8 bases from V and 1 from J; bases not matched to a gene: 8. The CDR3 runs to 15 residues. The germline V gene has CDR1 KGHSH and CDR2 LQKENI. The CDR3 DNA is TGTGCCAGCCCAGGGACACAGGGGAGCAATCAGCCCCAGCATTTT. It encodes CASPGTQGSNQPQHF. The full variable domain, in which reference TRBV18 and TRBJ1-5 provide the parts outside the CDR3, is NAGVMQNPRHLVRRRGQEARLRCSPMKGHSHVYWYRQLPEEGLKFMVYLQKENIIDESGMPKERFSAEFPKEGPSILRIQQVVRGDSAAYFCASPGTQGSNQPQHFGDGTRLSIL.

The chain carries TRBV4-2 and TRBJ1-1; a possible D gene is TRBD1 (5 bases). The germline gives CDR1 LGHNA, CDR2 YNFKEQ. V was cut by 3 bases and J by 4 bases, with 18 bases left in between. The CDR3 consists of 16 residues. In nucleotides, the CDR3 is TGTGCCAGCAGCCACTATTACCAGGGTACGCCCACTGAAGCTTTCTTT. It encodes CASSHYYQGTPTEAFF.

This clone has a single count. The gene calls are TRBV5-8 and TRBJ2-1; D is uncertain. Germline V gene lookup returns CDR1 SGHTS and CDR2 YDEGEE. The CDR3 sequence is 14 residues long. Trimming stripped 1 base from V and 8 bases from J, with 13 bases between. CDR3 region: CASSLRNMLYEQFF. The CDR3 region has the DNA TGTGCCAGCAGCTTGAGAAACATGCTTTATGAGCAGTTCTTC.

The rearrangement uses TRBV19 and TRBJ1-4; D is possibly TRBD1 (5 bases). The V and J ends lost 3 bases and 0 bases respectively, with 11 bases between them. This CDR3 comprises 16 residues. Germline V gene sequence: CDR1 LNHDA, CDR2 SQIVND (reference sequence). CDR3 in amino acids: CASSITGLTTNEKLFF. CDR3 DNA: TGTGCCAGTAGTATTACGGGACTTACAACTAATGAAAAACTGTTTTTT.

This chain uses TRBV27 with TRBJ1-3; D is unclear. Trimming removed 10 bases at V and 4 bases at J, with 8 bases between. This CDR3 region has 11 residues. The germline gives CDR1 MNHEY, CDR2 SMNVEV (reference sequence). In DNA, the CDR3 is TGTGCCACCATGAGAGGAAACACCATATATTTT. This encodes CATMRGNTIYF.

This chain connects TRBV29-1 to TRBJ2-7, with 12 bases matching TRBD1. J was trimmed by 6 bases and V by 1 base; bases with no gene match: 4. There are 14 residues in the CDR3. Per the germline V gene, CDR1 is SQVTM and CDR2 is ANQGSEA. The CDR3 DNA is TGCAGCGTTGAAGGGGGGACAGGGGGCGTCGAGCAGTACTTC. Its protein product is CSVEGGTGGVEQYF.

This chain joins TRBV9 and TRBJ2-5, with 9 positions matching TRBD1. The CDR3 contains 15 residues. The germline CDR1 and CDR2 sequences are SGDLS and YYNGEE. Trimming removed 4 bases from V and 5 bases from J; junction bases left unmatched: 9. In DNA form, the CDR3 reads TGTGCCAGCAGCACCGCCTTGGGACAGGGCGAGACCCAGTACTTC. Protein product: CASSTALGQGETQYF.

The rearrangement uses TRBV10-3 and TRBJ1-6; 7 bases line up with TRBD1. Germline V lookup: CDR1 ENHRY, CDR2 SYGVKD. This CDR3 is 14 amino acids long. The V segment lost 6 bases and the J segment 4 bases; nucleotides outside the gene matches: 3. The CDR3 region has the DNA TGTGCCATCAGGGGGACAGATTATAATTCACCCCTCCACTTT. Translation: CAIRGTDYNSPLHF.

J is TRBJ2-7 and V is TRBV27; D is uncertain. The CDR3 is made up of 14 amino acids. The germline gives CDR1 MNHEY, CDR2 SMNVEV (reference sequence). The V end was cut by 5 bases, the J end by 2 bases, with 13 bases between. CDR3 DNA sequence: TGTGCCAGCAGTACCACAGACAAGCCCTACGAGCAGTACTTC. Encoded protein: CASSTTDKPYEQYF.

This chain joins TRBV7-3 and TRBJ2-3; a weak D match, TRBD1 (5 bases). With 4 bases removed from V and 7 bases from J, the gap between germline ends came to 21 bases. The germline CDR1 and CDR2 sequences are SGHTA and FQGTGA. There are 16 residues in the CDR3. The CDR3 region is CASSSPRLVWTNTQYF. CDR3 bases: TGTGCCAGCAGCTCCCCCAGACTGGTCTGGACAAATACGCAGTATTTT.

The gene calls are TRBV29-1 and TRBJ2-5, with 7 bases fitting TRBD1. The CDR3 has 16 residues. From germline, CDR1 is SQVTM and CDR2 ANQGSEA. Germline trimming cut 4 bases from V and 1 base from J; bases unmatched to any gene: 12. The CDR3: CSVGGIRDSIQETQYF. CDR3 DNA: TGCAGCGTTGGGGGGATCCGGGACAGCATCCAAGAGACCCAGTACTTC.

This rearrangement joins TRBV5-5 to TRBJ2-3; possible D gene TRBD1, 5 bases. CDR3 size: 17 residues. Germline-derived CDR1 and CDR2 are SGHKS and YYEKEE (reference sequence). The V gene lost 1 base and the J gene lost 3 bases, with 18 bases spanning the gap. CDR3 residues: CASSLRQGWISTDTQYF. The CDR3 DNA is TGTGCCAGCAGCTTGCGCCAGGGATGGATCAGTACAGATACGCAGTATTTT.

The DNA for the CDR3 is TGTGCCAGCAGAGAGACAGGGGGGGCCGGGGAGCTGTTTTTT. The encoded protein is CASRETGGAGELFF. The rearrangement joins TRBV7-9 to TRBJ2-2; 9 positions agree with TRBD1. The trim removed 6 bases at V and 6 bases at J, leaving 5 bases unmatched. The CDR3 extends over 14 amino acids. In germline, CDR1 is SEHNR, CDR2 FQNEAQ (reference sequence).

The genes are TRBV7-9 and TRBJ1-1, with TRBD1 identical over 8 bases. CDR3 length: 12 residues. The germline V gene has CDR1 SEHNR and CDR2 FQNEAQ (reference sequence). V was pared by 5 bases and J by 6 bases, with 2 bases of the junction left unmatched. Written as DNA, the CDR3 is TGTGCCAGCAGCCCGACAGGGGCTGAAGCTTTCTTT. Amino acids: CASSPTGAEAFF.

In its sample, this clone was seen once. The V call is TRBV5-1, the J call TRBJ1-1; no firm D call. The germline V and J ends were trimmed by 4 bases and 0 bases, with 10 bases remaining between them. CDR1 SGHRS and CDR2 YFSETQ come from the germline V gene. The length of the CDR3 is 14 residues. CDR3 DNA sequence: TGCGCCAGCAGCACCCATCCAGTGAACACTGAAGCTTTCTTT. It encodes CASSTHPVNTEAFF.